The T cell receptor (beta chain) under discussion was sequenced for a study of cytomegalovirus exposure and HLA in healthy donors. Study information: Genotyping showed approximately 81% of roughly 390 donors falling in the Caucasian-associated ancestry cluster. Whole-study findings and limits: TCR beta chains numbering 164 were designated cytomegalovirus-associated. Certain indistinguishable V segments, among them TRBV6-2 and TRBV6-3, were excluded. In a later analysis, at a false discovery rate of 0.05, roughly 17,000 TCR beta sequences matched HLA alleles.

CDR3 size: 12 residues. V was trimmed by 3 bases and J by 4 bases, leaving 4 bases between them. The germline V gene encodes CDR1 ENHRY and CDR2 SYGVKD. PCR used 60 Vbeta primers and 13 Jbeta primers. Only in-frame clones appear in the TCRdb table, and some are missing; sequencing was by immunoSEQ multiplex PCR. This table has over 110,000 clones, roughly four fifths appearing once. In regard to this clone: No antigen is known for it.

Sequencing input: PBMCs. This chain links TRBV10-3 with TRBJ2-1, with no clear D. The receptor's source is an older woman in good health and CMV-seropositive. In nucleotides, the CDR3 is TGTGCCATCAGTGACCCTTACAATGAGCAGTTCTTC. The encoded protein is CAISDPYNEQFF.